This TCR beta chain was recorded in a study of radiation and T cells in renal cell carcinoma. Study background: Nephrectomy followed 15 Gy stereotactic body radiation by 4 weeks.

Repertoires were generated with immunoSEQ multiplex PCR, while TCRdb's copy carries only in-frame clones and drops some. The data show about 130,000 clones, 75% to 90% seen once. CDR1 is ENHRY and CDR2 is SYGVKD in the germline V gene. Trimming left V 9 bases short and J 2 bases short, with 14 bases between. The CDR3 spans 14 residues. Time point here: blood 2 weeks post-SBRT. This sample's treatment: 15 Gy SBRT to primary tumor, nephrectomy 4 weeks later. The tumor was a clear cell renal cell carcinoma. This clone was detected only a few times. This sequence originates from a woman in her sixties with renal cell carcinoma. Sample: blood, taken from a patient whose treatment included radiotherapy and nephrectomy. The chain carries TRBV10-3 and TRBJ1-5; a weak D match, TRBD1 (6 bases). CDR3 amino acids: CAISQGGGNQPQHF. DNA of the CDR3: TGTGCCATTTCACAGGGTGGGGGCAATCAGCCCCAGCATTTT.